These 24 T cell receptor beta chains originate from one sample sequenced in a study of CXCR3-negative and CXCR3-positive naive CD8 T cells. The authors made the TRB cDNA libraries by 5' RACE using UMI labels. Each CDR3 protein gets one entry in TCRdb, which reprocessed the 5' RACE reads and gives no DNA. The table counts just over 60,000 distinct CDR3 sequences; around 4% lies in the top ten. The sequencing input was naive CXCR3- CD8+ T cells from blood. Subset here: CD45RO-CCR7+CD27+CD95- naive CD8+ T cells lacking CXCR3 (TNR3-). These receptor sequences come from a human donor in good health. Some clones in this sample may be carry-over from other donors' samples.

CDR3 residues: CASSLLQGQYF. This chain links TRBV13 with TRBJ2-7. The V gene's germline CDR1 is PRHDT and CDR2 FYEKMQ (reference sequence). CDR3 size: 11 residues. The full variable domain, in which reference TRBV13 and TRBJ2-7 provide the parts outside the CDR3, is AAGVIQSPRHLIKEKRETATLKCYPIPRHDTVYWYQQGPGQDPQFLISFYEKMQSDKGSIPDRFSAQQFSDYHSELNMSSLELGDSALYFCASSLLQGQYFGPGTRLTVT.

CDR3 protein: CSVEGRFSYEQYF. The chain recombines TRBV29-1 with TRBJ2-7. The CDR3 runs 13 residues. CDR1 is SQVTM and CDR2 is ANQGSEA in the germline V gene.

V is TRBV7-6 and J is TRBJ2-1; TCRdb calls TRBD1, which cannot be checked without DNA. The CDR3 loop spans 15 amino acids. CDR1 is SGHVS, CDR2 FNYEAQ, per germline. Here the CDR3 reads CASSSSGGGPNEQFF.

The chain combines TRBV28 with TRBJ1-5; TCRdb reports TRBD1, a call that lacks DNA to check it against. Germline CDR1 is MDHEN and CDR2 is SYDVKM. The CDR3 is made up of 13 amino acids. CDR3 in amino acids: CASNRLGDQPQHF.

This rearrangement joins TRBV12-3 or TRBV12-4 to TRBJ2-5; TCRdb reports TRBD1, a call that lacks DNA to check it against. The CDR3 covers 16 residues. The chain's CDR3 is CASSLPLAGVLETQYF.

The chain combines TRBV4-3 with TRBJ1-6; the TCRdb D gene call, TRBD1, has no DNA to confirm it. CDR3 length: 16 amino acids. Germline assignment: CDR1 LGHNA and CDR2 YSLEER. The CDR3 loop is CASSQDEATGNSPLHF.

The gene calls are TRBV29-1 and TRBJ2-7. This CDR3 region has 11 residues. CDR1 is SQVTM, CDR2 ANQGSEA, per germline. The CDR3 sequence: CSVPESGEQYF.

The chain has TRBV23-1 and TRBJ2-5. TRBV23-1 is marked as an open reading frame, function uncertain. The CDR3 runs 15 residues. The CDR3 here is CASRYPLTPTETQYF.

This rearrangement joins TRBV29-1 to TRBJ2-7; absent DNA, TCRdb's TRBD1 call cannot be checked. The CDR3 contains 12 residues. The V gene's germline CDR1 is SQVTM and CDR2 ANQGSEA. The CDR3 sequence is CSVDAGEDEQYF.

This chain joins TRBV12-3 or TRBV12-4 and TRBJ1-2. CDR3 length equals 14 residues. CDR3 sequence: CASSSAGDGYGYTF.

The rearrangement uses TRBV12-3 or TRBV12-4 and TRBJ2-7; as DNA is missing, the TRBD1 call by TCRdb cannot be tested. The CDR3 is 13 amino acids. This chain's CDR3 is CASSGETAYEQYF.

The V call is TRBV7-2, the J call TRBJ1-1; TCRdb's D call, TRBD1, is unchecked because there is no DNA. The CDR3 has 14 amino acids. The germline V gene encodes CDR1 SGHTA and CDR2 FQGNSA. The CDR3 is CASSPVGNGAEAFF.

The J gene is TRBJ2-7, the V gene TRBV7-6; TCRdb's D call, TRBD2, is unchecked because there is no DNA. CDR1 is SGHVS, CDR2 FNYEAQ, per germline. There are 14 residues in the CDR3. CDR3 in amino acids: CASSTGLAGDEQYF.

V gene TRBV21-1 combines with J gene TRBJ1-5; TCRdb names TRBD1, which stays unverified in the absence of DNA. TRBV21-1 is a known pseudogene. The CDR3 length is 13 residues. The CDR3 reads CAPRKGDYQPQHF.

V and J are TRBV6-2 or TRBV6-3 and TRBJ2-1; there is no DNA to check the TCRdb D call of TRBD2. Germline values: CDR1 MNHEY, CDR2 SVGEGT. The CDR3 is 16 amino acids. CDR3 sequence: CASSGTSGGSYNEQFF.

The J gene is TRBJ2-7, the V gene TRBV7-9; checking the TCRdb D call of TRBD1 is not possible without DNA. Germline V gives CDR1 SEHNR, CDR2 FQNEAQ (reference sequence). This CDR3 has 14 residues. The CDR3 protein is CASSPGVWVYEQYF.

The chain combines TRBV29-1 with TRBJ2-3; the D call from TCRdb, TRBD2, cannot be confirmed without DNA. The germline V gene has CDR1 SQVTM and CDR2 ANQGSEA. The CDR3 length is 14 residues. Here the CDR3 reads CSARGGRAPDTQYF.

The chain couples TRBV6-5 to TRBJ1-1; checking the TCRdb D call of TRBD1 is not possible without DNA. This CDR3 contains 15 residues. Germline V CDR1 and CDR2: MNHEY, SVGAGI. CDR3 residues: CASSYLQGGKAEAFF.

The chain is built from TRBV20-1 and TRBJ2-3; with no DNA, the TCRdb D assignment of TRBD1 cannot be verified. CDR3 length equals 13 residues. Germline loops: CDR1 DFQATT, CDR2 SNEGSKA (reference sequence). CDR3 region: CSARQGSTDTQYF.

V usage is TRBV9 and J usage is TRBJ2-1; the D gene TCRdb calls, TRBD2, cannot be checked with no DNA. The germline CDR1 and CDR2 sequences are SGDLS and YYNGEE. This CDR3 has 14 residues. The CDR3 loop is CASSVTGTNNEQFF.

The chain links TRBV5-1 to TRBJ2-5. Germline V lookup: CDR1 SGHRS, CDR2 YFSETQ. The CDR3 has 12 residues. The CDR3 region is CASSLVQETQYF.

The chain employs TRBV9 and TRBJ1-1; there is no DNA to check the TCRdb D call of TRBD1. This CDR3 contains 13 residues. Per germline, CDR1 SGDLS and CDR2 YYNGEE. CDR3 loop: CASSPGADTEAFF.

CDR3 sequence: CSAGLAGVNEQFF. The rearrangement uses TRBV29-1 and TRBJ2-1; TCRdb reports TRBD2, a call that lacks DNA to check it against. The V gene's germline CDR1 is SQVTM and CDR2 ANQGSEA. The CDR3 loop spans 13 amino acids.

V and J are TRBV7-9 and TRBJ2-5; the D call of TRBD2 rests on TCRdb alone, since no DNA is present to check it. CDR3 length: 14 residues. From germline, CDR1 is SEHNR and CDR2 FQNEAQ (reference sequence). This CDR3 reads CASSSKLARETQYF.